This is a list of T cell receptor beta chains from one sample in a study of T cell responses to AZD1222 COVID-19 vaccine. Assay: immunoSEQ multiplex PCR; the TCRdb copy retains only in-frame clones and omits some. This table holds 110,000 to 150,000 clones, roughly 93% found once. Material: peripheral blood, obtained on day 0 of AZD1222 vaccination. The receptor source for this set is an adult in good health. The CDR3 runs from the conserved cysteine through the conserved F or W. The order of the fields is V gene, J gene, D gene, clone size, CDR3 DNA, CDR3 protein. D genes are given only for firm matches. The size of a clone is reported for some rows only, either as once, few or many, or as a class for expanded clones.

TRBV3-1/TRBV3-2	TRBJ1-1	NA	NA	TGTGCCAGCAGCGCTCGCATGAACACTGAAGCTTTCTTT	CASSARMNTEAFF
TRBV5-1	TRBJ1-2	NA	NA	TGCGCCAGCAGCCTGGATTTCGGTGATACGGGCTACACCTTC	CASSLDFGDTGYTF
TRBV6-5	TRBJ2-1	TRBD2	NA	TGTGCCAGCGGCCGACTAGCTCTCAATGAGCAGTTCTTC	CASGRLALNEQFF
TRBV5-5	TRBJ2-2	NA	NA	TGTGCCAGCAGCTTGGATCGTTCCACCGGGGAGCTGTTTTTT	CASSLDRSTGELFF
TRBV28	TRBJ1-2	NA	NA	TGTGCCAGCAGTTCATCAGGGGACAAGAGCTACACCTTC	CASSSSGDKSYTF
TRBV20-1	TRBJ1-3	NA	once	TGCAGTGCTAGTTGGACATCTGGAAACACCATATATTTT	CSASWTSGNTIYF
TRBV28	TRBJ1-6	NA	NA	TGTGCCAGCAGAACAACAGGGACCTATAATTCACCCCTCCACTTT	CASRTTGTYNSPLHF
TRBV19	TRBJ2-7	TRBD1	once	TGTGCCAGTAGTAGCCGGGACAGCGGCTCCTACGAGCAGTACTTC	CASSSRDSGSYEQYF
TRBV6-4	TRBJ1-3	NA	once	TGTGCCAGCAGTTTGGGGGACTTAGGCTCTGGAAACACCATATATTTT	CASSLGDLGSGNTIYF
TRBV24-1	TRBJ2-7	TRBD2	NA	TGTGCCACCCCCGGGACTAGTACTCCCGAGCAGTACTTC	CATPGTSTPEQYF
TRBV2	TRBJ2-3	TRBD2	NA	TGTGCCAGCAGTGTGACTAGCGGGAGGGAAGATACGCAGTATTTT	CASSVTSGREDTQYF
TRBV27	TRBJ2-5	NA	NA	TGTGCCAGCAGTTTAATTGGTGCGGGTGCGGAGACCCAGTACTTC	CASSLIGAGAETQYF
TRBV10-1	TRBJ2-2	NA	NA	TGCGCCAGCAGTGAGTCTGAGTGGACAACGAACACCGGGGAGCTGTTTTTT	CASSESEWTTNTGELFF
TRBV7-9	TRBJ2-3	TRBD2	NA	TGTGCCAGCAGCATGAGACTAGCGGGAACAGATACGCAGTATTTT	CASSMRLAGTDTQYF
TRBV11-3	TRBJ2-1	TRBD2	NA	TGTGCCAGCAGCAAGGAGGGACGGGCTAGCGGAGAGAGGGGCTACAATGAGCAGTTCTTC	CASSKEGRASGERGYNEQFF